A selection of T cell receptor beta chains follows, all from one sample in a study of T cell changes during pregnancy in multiple sclerosis. Sequencing was performed with immunoSEQ multiplex PCR; in TCRdb, only in-frame clones are kept and a portion is missing. The sample records roughly 84,000 clones, 90% to 95% being singletons. This specimen consisted of peripheral blood, obtained in the third trimester of pregnancy. The receptor set was obtained from a female donor in good health, enrolled as a control in a pregnancy study. CDR3s include the opening cysteine and the closing phenylalanine or tryptophan. The D gene is left open where the match is weak. Clone size appears in some rows only: once, few, many, or a class for an expanded clone.

d_gene,v_gene,j_gene,abundance,CDR3nt,CDR3aa
TRBD2,TRBV6-1,TRBJ2-2,NA,TGTGCCAGCGCACAGACTAGCGGGTACACCGGGGAGCTGTTTTTT,CASAQTSGYTGELFF
NA,TRBV5-1,TRBJ2-5,NA,TGCGCCAGCAGCTTGGTCGGGGAAGAGACCCAGTACTTC,CASSLVGEETQYF
TRBD1,TRBV6-5,TRBJ2-7,NA,TGTGCCAGCAGTTACTCGCAAGGGGGCGGTTACGAGCAGTACTTC,CASSYSQGGGYEQYF
TRBD2,TRBV27,TRBJ2-7,NA,TGTGCCAGCAGTTTACGACCACTAGCGGGAGAACGGTACGAGCAGTACTTC,CASSLRPLAGERYEQYF
TRBD2,TRBV9,TRBJ2-1,NA,TGTGCCAGCAGCCCCCGGGCGGGGGGCTACAATGAGCAGTTCTTC,CASSPRAGGYNEQFF
TRBD2,TRBV6-1,TRBJ2-1,NA,TGTGCCAGCAGTGAATCAGTAGCGGGAGGCATTTACAATGAGCAGTTCTTC,CASSESVAGGIYNEQFF
NA,TRBV5-4,TRBJ2-1,NA,TGTGCCAGCAGCTTTCCGGCGGTTGAGCAGTTCTTC,CASSFPAVEQFF
NA,TRBV4-1,TRBJ2-7,NA,TGCGCCAGCAGCCAAGCTCTGTCCGACAGAGCCTACGAGCAGTACTTC,CASSQALSDRAYEQYF
NA,TRBV5-6,TRBJ2-7,NA,TGTGCCAGCAGCCCGTGGACTGCATCCCACGAGCAGTACTTC,CASSPWTASHEQYF
NA,TRBV4-1,TRBJ1-3,NA,TGCGCCAGCAGCCAAGACGTTGGCAGGGACTCTGGAAACACCATATATTTT,CASSQDVGRDSGNTIYF
NA,TRBV9,TRBJ2-6,NA,TGTGCCAGCAGCCTACGCTCTGGGGCCAACGTCCTGACTTTC,CASSLRSGANVLTF
NA,TRBV2,TRBJ2-1,NA,TGTGCCAGCGGGAGACATTACAATGAGCAGTTCTTC,CASGRHYNEQFF
TRBD1,TRBV18,TRBJ2-6,NA,TGTGCCAGCTCGCCGGGACAGAGCTCTGGGGCCAACGTCCTGACTTTC,CASSPGQSSGANVLTF
NA,TRBV6-5,TRBJ2-3,NA,TGTGCCAGCAGTTACGGGGCCAGTTTATTTGATACGCAGTATTTT,CASSYGASLFDTQYF
NA,TRBV5-1,TRBJ2-1,NA,TGCGCCAGCAGCTTCACCGGGACACCTTACAATGAGCAGTTCTTC,CASSFTGTPYNEQFF
NA,TRBV7-2,TRBJ2-3,NA,TGTGCCAGCAGCTTACAGTTGTATACGCAGTATTTT,CASSLQLYTQYF
TRBD2,TRBV5-1,TRBJ2-1,NA,TGCGCCAGCAGCCTGGGCGGGAGCGCCTACAATGAGCAGTTCTTC,CASSLGGSAYNEQFF
TRBD2,TRBV2,TRBJ2-3,NA,TGTGCCAGCAGTCAGTTAGCGGGGACTCGATCTAGCACAGATACGCAGTATTTT,CASSQLAGTRSSTDTQYF
TRBD1,TRBV5-1,TRBJ1-2,NA,TGCGCCAGCAGCGCCCGGGACAGGGGTGCGGCGAATGGCTACACCTTC,CASSARDRGAANGYTF
TRBD2,TRBV4-1,TRBJ2-1,NA,TGCGCCAGCAGCCAAGACACAAGCGGGGGCTCCTACAATGAGCAGTTCTTC,CASSQDTSGGSYNEQFF
TRBD1,TRBV2,TRBJ2-7,NA,TGTGCCAGCAACACCCCGACCCGGGACAGGGTCACCTACGAGCAGTACTTC,CASNTPTRDRVTYEQYF
NA,TRBV5-1,TRBJ2-1,NA,TGCGCCAGCAGCTTGACGGCAGGCAGCTATGAGCAGTTCTTC,CASSLTAGSYEQFF
TRBD1,TRBV28,TRBJ1-4,NA,TGTGCCAGCACCCGTGGACAGGGCATGAGGATACATGAAAAACTGTTTTTT,CASTRGQGMRIHEKLFF
NA,TRBV7-2,TRBJ2-3,NA,TGTGCCAGCAGCTTAATCGCGGGATCAGATACGCAGTATTTT,CASSLIAGSDTQYF
TRBD1,TRBV23-1,TRBJ1-5,NA,TGCGCCAGCAGTCAACGGGGGGAAGGACAGGGGGCCGGAAGCAATCAGCCCCAGCATTTT,CASSQRGEGQGAGSNQPQHF
NA,TRBV5-5,TRBJ1-5,NA,TGTGCCAGCAGCTTGTCCACCTCACTTCCCCAGCATTTT,CASSLSTSLPQHF
NA,TRBV7-9,TRBJ2-1,NA,TGTGCCAGCAGCTTAGACAGATGGGGGGACAATGAGCAGTTCTTC,CASSLDRWGDNEQFF
TRBD1,TRBV7-9,TRBJ1-1,NA,TGTGCCAGCACCTTCTCATCCGGGACAGGGAACACTGAAGCTTTCTTT,CASTFSSGTGNTEAFF
NA,TRBV5-6,TRBJ2-7,NA,TGTGCCAGCAGCTTGCCCACTTCCTACGAGCAGTACTTC,CASSLPTSYEQYF
TRBD1,TRBV6-5,TRBJ1-2,NA,TGTGCCAGCAGTCCCGGGACAGGGTCTCGTGGCTACACCTTC,CASSPGTGSRGYTF
TRBD2,TRBV28,TRBJ2-3,once,TGTGCCAGCAGCCACGGACTAGCGGGAGCTGGAGATACGCAGTATTTT,CASSHGLAGAGDTQYF